Given below is one T cell receptor beta chain in context. Every sampled donor was Caucasian and healthy. Each CDR3 protein gets one entry after TCRdb re-called the 5' RACE reads with MiXCR. In the table there are hundreds of thousands of distinct CDR3 sequences, 15% to 20% of which are singletons. The CDR3 has 17 residues. V lost 4 bases, J lost 5 bases, and 12 bases stayed unmatched. CDR1 and CDR2 (germline): SGDLS, YYNGEE. The data were obtained in a study of identical twins. The sample was also reused in another study, on T cells expressing NK-cell markers. From that paper: Seven sequenced donors out of eight were HCMV-seropositive, one seronegative.

Sequencing was performed on PBMCs. The rearrangement uses TRBV9 and TRBJ2-5; 12 positions match TRBD2. The receptor was derived from a woman aged 18-29 years in good health. Written as DNA, the CDR3 is TGTGCCAGCAGCCCAAGTCCGGGACTAGCGGGCGGGGAGACCCAGTACTTC. This encodes CASSPSPGLAGGETQYF.